The following is a TCR beta chain sequence with its context. This entry belongs to a study of blood T cell repertoires in COVID-19. Turning to the study itself: Sites across the United States, Italy and Spain contributed samples from acute and convalescent COVID-19.

As processed by the authors: Nucleated cell number was recorded as an estimate derived from reference gene primer amplification. Assay used: immunoSEQ multiplex PCR; TCRdb lists only in-frame clones, some missing. V and J calls and clone size are those listed in that table; D and trimming were worked out from the DNA. The sample carries around 7,700 clones, about 90% recorded once. This clonotype was obtained from a woman aged 50 to 65 with active or convalescent COVID-19. What was sequenced was peripheral blood.

The CDR3 loop reads CASSLGQGNYGYTF. The CDR3 DNA is TGTGCCAGCAGCTTAGGACAGGGGAACTATGGCTACACCTTC. V is TRBV11-2 and J is TRBJ1-2; 8 nucleotides line up with TRBD1. This CDR3 has 14 amino acids. CDR1 and CDR2 from the germline V gene are SGHAT and FQNNGV. V was pared by 1 base and J by 2 bases, with 0 bases of the junction left unmatched.